This T cell receptor beta chain was sequenced for a study of T-cell reconstitution after alpha-beta-depleted transplantation in children. Unique molecular identifiers were incorporated during preparation of the TCRbeta library. MiXCR, applied by TCRdb to the PCR reads, yields one record per CDR3 protein. Of 150,000 to 200,000 distinct CDR3 sequences in the sample, over 8.5% were seen once. This clonotype was detected many times. The germline gives CDR1 LGHDT, CDR2 YNNKEL (reference sequence). This CDR3 spans 19 amino acids. V was pared by 6 bases and J by 3 bases, with 12 bases of the junction left unmatched.

Here the sequenced sample was PBMCs, taken before TCRalphabeta/CD19-depleted stem cell transplant. This TCR was sampled from a boy younger than 10 with acute myeloid leukemia, due to receive a stem cell transplant. The chain has TRBV3-1 and TRBJ2-2, with TRBD2 matching over 14 bases. The DNA for the CDR3 is TGTGCCAGCAGGACAGGGACTAGCGGGAGCCCTAGGGACACCGGGGAGCTGTTTTTT. Amino acid sequence: CASRTGTSGSPRDTGELFF.